These T cell receptor beta chains were read from a single sample in a study of OX40 agonist ivuxolimab in advanced cancers. Some clones are missing from TCRdb's copy, which holds only in-frame ones; the method was immunoSEQ multiplex PCR. The table shows more than 60,000 clones, with approximately 86% occurring only once. The source material was CD4+ or CD8+ T cells sorted from blood, sampled in a trial of the OX40 agonist ivuxolimab. Every receptor here comes from an adult with an advanced solid tumor such as melanoma, head and neck, liver or kidney cancer. Each CDR3 is given without its conserved first and last residue. A D gene is named only where the DNA matches it firmly. The size of a clone is reported for some rows only, either as once, few or many, or as a class for expanded clones.

clone size	V gene	J gene	D gene	CDR3 protein
few	TRBV19	TRBJ1-2	-	ASYYIGYT
-	TRBV2	TRBJ2-7	TRBD2	ASRPGTSGYEQY
few	TRBV19	TRBJ1-2	-	ASSSARGALHGYT
-	TRBV5-5	TRBJ1-2	-	ASSLRQINYGYT
once	TRBV5-6	TRBJ2-1	-	ASSEQGGYNEQF
-	TRBV28	TRBJ2-6	-	ASSLLSGANVLT
-	TRBV25-1	TRBJ1-2	-	ASYNYGYT
-	TRBV12-5	TRBJ1-1	-	ASGLTRPGLGMNTEAF
-	TRBV18	TRBJ1-5	-	ASSPRGRQPQH
-	TRBV7-8	TRBJ1-2	-	ASSLDAKRWKGYT
-	TRBV21-1	TRBJ2-7	-	ASSTPSPQREGYYEQY
-	TRBV7-8	TRBJ2-7	-	ASSTRLGVYEQY
once	TRBV11-2	TRBJ1-2	TRBD1	ASSSGDSAIYGYT
-	TRBV7-2	TRBJ2-7	-	ASSRSGVSYEQY
-	TRBV2	TRBJ2-2	TRBD1	ASTKGAGQGWTGELF
-	TRBV19	TRBJ2-3	-	ASSDGRGTYTQY
-	TRBV5-1	TRBJ2-2	TRBD1	ASSFLTGGNTGELF
-	TRBV6-5	TRBJ2-7	-	ASSYSAGGYEQY
once	TRBV7-2	TRBJ1-5	-	ASSLVAGANNQPQH
-	TRBV5-4	TRBJ2-3	TRBD1	ASSLTTGTVYSTDTQY
-	TRBV25-1	TRBJ1-2	-	ASSVRLSGGYT
few	TRBV18	TRBJ2-3	-	ASSPHGGKDTQY
-	TRBV7-2	TRBJ2-1	-	ASSTGRGRSYNEQF
-	TRBV2	TRBJ1-5	TRBD1	ASSGDSLGNQPQH
-	TRBV21-1	TRBJ2-6	-	ASSSGGSGANVLT
-	TRBV29-1	TRBJ1-1	TRBD1	SGYLQGARTEAF
once	TRBV19	TRBJ1-5	-	ASSKDDAGGRNQPQH
-	TRBV18	TRBJ1-2	-	ASSPRSGNYGYT
-	TRBV4-1	TRBJ2-2	TRBD1	ASSQDRASTGELF
-	TRBV5-1	TRBJ1-1	TRBD1	ASSSLPGQGALAEAF
-	TRBV4-2	TRBJ2-2	-	ASSPRRFTGELF